The present entry profiles one T cell receptor (beta chain) with its context. Its antigen is not identified. The data belong to a study of post-analysis software for immune sequencing data. In the study overall: Included courses were relapsing-remitting and secondary progressive multiple sclerosis; progressive-relapsing multiple sclerosis was also included.

Trimming left V 7 bases short and J 4 bases short, with 16 bases between. Germline CDR1 and CDR2: MNHEY and SMNVEV (reference sequence). The CDR3 spans 15 residues. General study points: The study found significantly lower normalized Chao1 diversity in multiple sclerosis patients than in controls. Controls had lower frequencies than patients of roughly five TRBV segments, which included TRBV5-6, TRBV5-1 and TRBV20-1.

Built from TCR beta cDNA, the libraries had unique molecular identifiers in them. MiXCR, run by TCRdb on the PCR reads, gives a single entry per CDR3 protein. This sample carries roughly 700,000 distinct CDR3 sequences, roughly 30% of them seen once, and the ten largest clones take around 0.55%. This chain connects TRBV27 to TRBJ2-2; a weak D match, TRBD2 (6 bases). This TCR was recovered from a girl between 10 and 17 years old with multiple sclerosis. The material sequenced was blood. Here the CDR3 DNA reads TGTGCCAGCAACCCTAGGAGGGTTGGCACCGGGGAGCTGTTTTTT. This encodes CASNPRRVGTGELFF.